Following are 17 T cell receptor beta chains from one sample sequenced in a study of regulatory T cells in long-lasting Graves disease. The time point denotes: persistent/refractory GD, antithyroid drugs over 5 years with positive TRAb. Following extraction of RNA from PBMCs, that RNA was used to make the TCR library. CDR3 regions were amplified by Arm-PCR using iRepertoire HTBI primers to build TCR beta libraries. TCRdb re-called the multiplex PCR reads through MiXCR, storing one row per CDR3 protein. The repertoire holds roughly 450,000 distinct CDR3 sequences, with roughly 20% as singletons. The material sequenced was peripheral blood mononuclear cells (PBMCs), taken when the disease was refractory, from a patient treated with antithyroid drugs. These receptors were collected from a female donor with Graves disease.

The chain joins TRBV4-1 to TRBJ1-2; D is possibly TRBD1 (5 bases). The V gene's germline CDR1 is MGHRA and CDR2 YSYEKL. The CDR3 is 16 residues long. Trimming took 4 bases from V and 0 from J, leaving 15 bases between them. CDR3 sequence reads: CASSRIPTVANYGYTF. CDR3 nucleotide sequence: TGCGCCAGCAGCCGGATACCGACAGTAGCTAACTATGGCTACACCTTC.

This clonotype was found a few times. This sequence joins TRBV12-3 or TRBV12-4 and TRBJ2-7; D is unclear. V lost 6 bases and J lost 0, with 9 bases in between. This CDR3 is built from 13 residues. CDR3 nucleotide sequence: TGTGCCAGCAGGTTATTAAGCTCCTACGAGCAGTACTTC. This sequence encodes CASRLLSSYEQYF.

This clonotype appeared a few times. V gene TRBV3-2 combines with J gene TRBJ2-4; the table's TRBD1 call for D was not verified on the DNA. TRBV3-2 is reported as a pseudogene. The CDR3 has 14 amino acids. CDR3: CAAIAPLAKNIQYF. As DNA, the CDR3 is TGTGCCGCCATCGCGCCATTAGCCAAAAACATTCAGTACTTC.

The V and J genes are TRBV6-2 or TRBV6-3 and TRBJ2-2, with 9 bases that match TRBD1. The germline gives CDR1 MNHEY, CDR2 SVGEGT. J lost 7 bases, V lost 3 bases, and 6 bases had no gene match. This CDR3 has 15 residues. CDR3: CASSYSTGGDGELFF. CDR3 in DNA: TGTGCCAGCAGTTATAGCACAGGGGGCGACGGGGAGCTGTTTTTT.

In its sample, this clonotype was seen many times. The rearrangement uses TRBV28 and TRBJ2-5; 10 bases fit TRBD2. The ends lost 4 bases at V and 5 bases at J; junction bases unmatched: 7. The CDR3 has 15 amino acids. Germline loops: CDR1 MDHEN, CDR2 SYDVKM. The CDR3 DNA is TGTGCCAGCAGTTCGAGCGGGAGGGCAGGCGAGACCCAGTACTTC. Its translation is CASSSSGRAGETQYF.

The chain couples TRBV5-4 to TRBJ2-7, with D perhaps TRBD1 (5 bases). Germline-derived CDR1 and CDR2 are SGHNT and YYREEE (reference sequence). The CDR3 length is 16 residues. V was pared by 0 bases and J by 1 base, with 14 bases between. For the CDR3, the DNA is TGTGCCAGCAGCTTGGGTTTAAGGGGTGGATCCTACGAGCAGTACTTC. The encoded protein is CASSLGLRGGSYEQYF.

In its sample, this clonotype was seen many times. This chain uses TRBV28 with TRBJ1-2, with 7 bases lining up with TRBD1. The V gene end was trimmed by 5 bases and the J gene end by 2 bases; junction bases not matched to a gene: 5. Germline CDR1 reads MDHEN; CDR2 reads SYDVKM. The CDR3 is 14 amino acids. The CDR3 nucleotides are TGTGCCAGCAGTACCCCGGGACAGAACTATGGCTACACCTTC. Protein product: CASSTPGQNYGYTF.

The chain recombines TRBV12-3 or TRBV12-4 with TRBJ2-1, with D hard to call. The CDR3 has 14 residues. V was trimmed by 3 bases and J by 7 bases, leaving 13 bases between them. For the CDR3, the DNA is TGTGCCAGCAGTTTGACTCCCTCTAAAAATGAGCAGTTCTTC. Encoded protein: CASSLTPSKNEQFF.

With regard to this clonotype: With a much larger clone just one base away, this may be a read error. V gene TRBV7-3 combines with J gene TRBJ2-7, with D unresolved. Per the germline V gene, CDR1 is SGHTA and CDR2 is FQGTGA. V was clipped by 2 bases and J by 0 bases, with 11 bases between them. The CDR3 totals 15 residues. CDR3 in DNA: TGTGCCAGCAGCTTAGCCGACTTGGGCTCCTACGAGCAGTACTTC. This gives the protein CASSLADLGSYEQYF.

This chain links TRBV9 with TRBJ2-7; 9 bases align to TRBD2. The CDR3 consists of 16 residues. The germline CDR1 and CDR2 sequences are SGDLS and YYNGEE. V shed 0 bases and J 5 bases; nucleotides not matched to a gene: 9. CDR3 bases: TGTGCCAGCAGCGTAGGAGGGCTAGCGGGACTCCACGAGCAGTACTTC. It is translated as CASSVGGLAGLHEQYF.

In its sample, this clonotype was seen many times. J is TRBJ2-7 and V is TRBV10-3; 9 positions agree with TRBD1. The CDR3 covers 16 residues. The germline V gene has CDR1 ENHRY and CDR2 SYGVKD. V trimming: 4 bases; J trimming: 4 bases; junction bases outside the gene matches: 11. CDR3 DNA sequence: TGTGCCATCAGTGGAGCGGGTGGACAGGGGAGGTACGAGCAGTACTTC. Translation: CAISGAGGQGRYEQYF.

This clonotype has more than one count but fewer than ten. The rearrangement joins TRBV4-2 to TRBJ2-3, with 10 bases that match TRBD2. This CDR3 is 17 amino acids long. Losses at the gene ends were 0 bases for V and 11 bases for J; bases not matched to a gene: 14. Germline V lookup: CDR1 LGHNA, CDR2 YNFKEQ. CDR3 protein: CASSQDVLAGAGEGQYF. The DNA for the CDR3 is TGTGCCAGCAGCCAAGATGTCCTAGCGGGAGCGGGGGAGGGGCAGTATTTT.

CDR3 sequence reads: CASSATGVATGELFF. In DNA, the CDR3 is TGTGCCAGCTCCGCGACAGGGGTGGCCACCGGGGAGCTGTTTTTT. The chain joins TRBV11-2 to TRBJ2-2; 8 bases are a match to TRBD1. The CDR3 runs to 15 residues. Trimming cost V 8 bases and J 4 bases; bases outside gene matches: 9. Germline V gene lookup returns CDR1 SGHAT and CDR2 FQNNGV.

The V and J genes are TRBV9 and TRBJ1-3; tentative D call: TRBD1 (5 bases). V lost 3 bases and J lost 0, with 16 bases in between. The CDR3 is 17 residues long. CDR1 and CDR2 from the germline V gene are SGDLS and YYNGEE. The CDR3 bases are TGTGCCAGCAGCGGGGTTGGCAGGGCCAACTCTGGAAACACCATATATTTT. It yields the protein CASSGVGRANSGNTIYF.

This clonotype was counted ten times or more. This chain uses TRBV11-1 with TRBJ2-2; D gene ambiguous. Germline CDR1 reads SGHAT; CDR2 reads FQDESV (reference sequence). Trimming took off 1 base at V and 2 bases at J, with 5 bases between the two ends. CDR3 size: 14 residues. The CDR3 sequence is CASSLELNTGELFF. The CDR3 nucleotides are TGTGCCAGCAGCTTAGAACTCAACACCGGGGAGCTGTTTTTT.

The V and J genes are TRBV27 and TRBJ2-3; the match to TRBD2 covers 7 bases. Germline loops: CDR1 MNHEY, CDR2 SMNVEV (reference sequence). The CDR3 loop spans 13 amino acids. The V gene end was trimmed by 6 bases and the J gene end by 3 bases; junction bases not matched to a gene: 3. Here the CDR3 reads CASSGLETDTQYF. CDR3 bases: TGTGCCAGCAGCGGACTAGAGACAGATACGCAGTATTTT.

In this sample, this clonotype turned up a few times. The J gene is TRBJ1-1, the V gene TRBV30; D perhaps matches TRBD1 (6 bases). The V end lost 0 bases, the J end lost 8 bases, and 16 bases lay between the germline ends. The CDR3 consists of 14 residues. Germline V gene lookup returns CDR1 GTSNPN and CDR2 SVGIG (reference sequence). Written as DNA, the CDR3 is TGTGCCTGGAGTGTCTCGGACAGAGACGAAGAAGCTTTCTTT. Translation gives CAWSVSDRDEEAFF. Variable domain in full (rest from reference TRBV30 and TRBJ1-1): SQTIHQWPATLVQPVGSPLSLECTVEGTSNPNLYWYRQAAGRGLQLLFYSVGIGQISSEVPQNLSASRPQDRQFILSSKKLLLSDSGFYLCAWSVSDRDEEAFFGQGTRLTVV.